These 6 T cell receptor beta chains were all obtained from the same sample, sequenced in a study of T-cell reconstitution after alpha-beta-depleted transplantation in children. Preparation of the TCRbeta library was carried out with unique molecular identifiers. A single record per CDR3 protein comes from TCRdb applying MiXCR to the PCR reads. The table includes 200,000 to 250,000 distinct CDR3 sequences, about 24% detected once. The input for sequencing was PBMCs, mostly from graft donor cells, taken 360 days after TCRalphabeta/CD19-depleted stem cell transplant. The receptor set was obtained from a female patient aged 2-15 years who had a stem cell transplant for congenital amegakaryocytic thrombocytopenia, so the T cells may come from the graft donor.

The J gene is TRBJ2-5, the V gene TRBV7-6; D ambiguous. Germline V gene sequence: CDR1 SGHVS, CDR2 FNYEAQ. Between the trimmed V and J ends, which lost 3 bases and 5 bases, there was a span of 13 bases. The CDR3 totals 14 residues. CDR3: CASSFRRVWETQYF. The CDR3 DNA follows: TGTGCCAGCAGCTTTAGAAGGGTCTGGGAGACCCAGTACTTC.

This rearrangement joins TRBV10-1 to TRBJ2-1; TRBD2 is a possible D gene (5 bases). Trimming stripped 8 bases from V and 4 bases from J, with 24 bases between. The CDR3 loop spans 17 amino acids. Per germline, CDR1 WNHNN and CDR2 SYGVQD (reference sequence). CDR3 coding DNA: TGCGCCAGCCAAGTGGTTGGGCGGGCCAATATATACAATGAGCAGTTCTTC. Translated: CASQVVGRANIYNEQFF.

This clonotype was observed a handful of times. This chain uses TRBV18 with TRBJ1-3; D is unresolved. The germline V gene encodes CDR1 KGHSH and CDR2 LQKENI. With 1 base removed from V and 2 bases from J, the gap between germline ends came to 6 bases. CDR3 length equals 14 residues. Here the CDR3 reads CASSPLSAGNTIYF. The CDR3 DNA follows: TGTGCCAGCTCACCACTTTCAGCTGGAAACACCATATATTTT.

CDR3 nucleotide sequence: TGTGCCAGCAGGGTTGACAGGGCCTACTATAGCAATCAGCCCCAGCATTTT. Protein: CASRVDRAYYSNQPQHF. The chain employs TRBV6-5 and TRBJ1-5; TRBD1 agrees at 7 bases. This CDR3 is 17 amino acids long. CDR1 is MNHEY, CDR2 SVGAGI, per germline. J gave up 0 bases and V 6 bases, and 11 bases lay outside the gene matches.

In this sample, this clonotype turned up once. The J gene is TRBJ2-7, the V gene TRBV6-1, with 8 nucleotides matching TRBD2. Germline loops: CDR1 MNHNS, CDR2 SASEGT. Trimming at V came to 6 bases and at J to 3 bases, leaving 7 bases not matched to a gene. CDR3 size: 14 residues. DNA of the CDR3: TGTGCCAGCAGAGGCGCCCGGGAGGGCTACGAGCAGTACTTC. It specifies CASRGAREGYEQYF.

The rearrangement joins TRBV29-1 to TRBJ2-7; no reliable D call. The CDR3 totals 12 residues. The ends were cut back, 3 bases at V and 0 bases at J, with 6 bases in the middle. In germline, CDR1 is SQVTM, CDR2 ANQGSEA. The CDR3 loop is CSVDGPSYEQYF. CDR3 nucleotide sequence: TGCAGCGTTGACGGGCCCTCCTACGAGCAGTACTTC.